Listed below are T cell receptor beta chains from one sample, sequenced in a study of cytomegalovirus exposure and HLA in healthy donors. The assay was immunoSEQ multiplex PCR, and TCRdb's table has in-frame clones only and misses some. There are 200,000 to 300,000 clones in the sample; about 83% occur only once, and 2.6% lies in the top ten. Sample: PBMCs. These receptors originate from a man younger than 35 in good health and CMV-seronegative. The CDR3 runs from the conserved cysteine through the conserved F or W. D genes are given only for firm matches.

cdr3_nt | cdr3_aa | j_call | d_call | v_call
TGTGCCAGCAGCCCCCAAGCCCACAATGAGCAGTTCTTC | CASSPQAHNEQFF | TRBJ2-1 | - | TRBV7-3
TGTGCCAGCAACAGGGGGAATCAGCCCCAGCATTTT | CASNRGNQPQHF | TRBJ1-5 | TRBD1 | TRBV2
TGTGCCAGCAGCCTCCGGGACAGGGCAGGAGGAGATACGCAGTATTTT | CASSLRDRAGGDTQYF | TRBJ2-3 | TRBD1 | TRBV14
TGTGCCAGCTTCGACCCGGGGGAGACCTACAATGAGCAGTTCTTC | CASFDPGETYNEQFF | TRBJ2-1 | - | TRBV5-4
TGCGCCAGCAGCCAAGCTGACCAACAGGGGCGCGGGTCACCCCTCCACTTT | CASSQADQQGRGSPLHF | TRBJ1-6 | TRBD1 | TRBV4-1
TGCGCCAGCAGCCAAGAACGAGGGGGCCTGAGCAATCAGCCCCAGCATTTT | CASSQERGGLSNQPQHF | TRBJ1-5 | TRBD1 | TRBV4-1
TGCGCCAGCAGAGATACAGGGGTCCCTGAAGCTTTCTTT | CASRDTGVPEAFF | TRBJ1-1 | TRBD1 | TRBV10-2
TGTGCCAGCAGTTTAAGGCTAGCGGGGCACTACGAGCAGTACTTC | CASSLRLAGHYEQYF | TRBJ2-7 | TRBD2 | TRBV27
TGCAGTGCTAGTCCTAAGCACGAGCAGTACTTC | CSASPKHEQYF | TRBJ2-7 | - | TRBV20-1
TGTGCCATCAGTCCTGAGCGGGAGTTGTCAAATGAGCAGTTCTTC | CAISPERELSNEQFF | TRBJ2-1 | TRBD2 | TRBV10-3